This TCR beta chain comes out of a study of T cells in Graves' hyperthyroidism and ophthalmopathy. General study points: Stable hyperthyroidism was told apart from ophthalmopathy by a model built on 13 V-J features. Ophthalmopathy, as predicted by the model, came a median around 7 months after the prediction. Blood samples included most of the expanded thyroid clonotypes exceeding 0.001.

CDR1 is SGDLS, CDR2 YYNGEE, per germline. This CDR3 has 15 amino acids. What was amplified from RNA transcripts were TCR beta CDR3 regions. The study used the HTBI primer set for a first-round RT-PCR of the TCR CDR3. TCRdb re-called the multiplex PCR reads with MiXCR, one entry per CDR3 protein. The sample consists of a few hundred thousand distinct CDR3 sequences, about 45% of them appearing once. Details on this clonotype: The antigen remains undetermined. One end of the junction is discordant with germline, which a read error may explain.

The sequenced sample was peripheral blood or thyroid tissue (not recorded which). V usage is TRBV9 and J usage is TRBJ2-5; 13 bases map to TRBD2. The receptor comes from an adult woman with Graves' disease, either hyperthyroidism or ophthalmopathy (not recorded which). Written as DNA, the CDR3 is TGTGCCAGCAGCGAGGGACTAGCGGGGCAAGGGACCCAGTACTTC. Protein: CASSEGLAGQGTQYF.